This TCR beta chain was documented in a study of blood T cell repertoires in COVID-19 (TCRdb year 2020). Regarding the study in general: Collaborator samples came from the United States, Italy and Spain and covered acute and convalescent phases of COVID-19. The material from the prospective study consisted of cDNA or gDNA derived from T cells, B-cell-depleted T cells, or PBMCs. The dataset comprised deeply sampled blood TCRbeta repertoires from subjects exposed to, actively infected with, or recovered from COVID-19. The repertoires were released in a freely available public database meant as a resource for research on the immune response to SARS-CoV-2. Samples were obtained from the ongoing ImmuneRACE study (first 160 participants) and from 950 to 1,500 subjects provided by 6 global collaborators. The sample metadata nearly always contained a de-identified subject ID, COVID-19 status, age in years and sex. Where HLA class I and class II types were available, the types were taken from metadata supplied by the sample provider, not from assay-based typing. General conclusions and limits of the study: The amount of clinical and demographic metadata varied by source and participant and was provided uncurated.

Its CDR3 holds 15 amino acids, cysteine through phenylalanine. Only the CDR3 DNA stays, 45 bases, in frame from base 1. V is pruned by 5 bases and J by 1 base, leaving 5 bases of the junction without a gene match. CDR1 and CDR2, looked up from the germline V gene, are SGHAT and FQNNGV. This clone showed up just once. This receptor's antigen is unknown. Per-nucleotide qualities are absent, and no much larger clonotype sits a single base away. Collaborating institutions collected whole blood in K2EDTA tubes following their own protocols. For TCRbeta analysis, collaborator samples were shipped as frozen whole blood, as isolated PBMCs, or as DNA extracted from either sample type. TCRbeta CDR3 regions were amplified from genomic DNA by means of the immunoSEQ Assay, a bias-controlled multiplex PCR. The original methods were these. The number of nucleated cells in each sample was estimated from the amplification of reference gene primers within the assay. To quantify the absolute abundance of each unique TCRbeta CDR3 rearrangement, sequence reads were collapsed and filtered. For each sample, productive Simpson clonality was calculated as the square root of Simpson's diversity index over productive rearrangements. This is the immuneACCESS table as TCRdb keeps it, with only in-frame sequences that have V and J called. A part of the clones is gone; compared with another copy, unresolved V genes explain less than half, and the rest is unexplained. That table furnishes V, J and clone size, whereas the DNA furnished D and trimming. This sample gives about 50,000 clones in total; 70% to 80% of them show up just once. Around 20% of the sample lies in the top ten.

The sample taken for sequencing was peripheral blood. This clonotype originated in a man aged 50-59 years with active or convalescent COVID-19. In this chain, TRBV11-2 is recombined with TRBJ1-2, and 9 bases in between align with TRBD1. The DNA sequence is TGTGCCAGCAGCCCGGGGACAGGGAGTAACTATGGCTACACCTTC. Translated, this gives CASSPGTGSNYGYTF.